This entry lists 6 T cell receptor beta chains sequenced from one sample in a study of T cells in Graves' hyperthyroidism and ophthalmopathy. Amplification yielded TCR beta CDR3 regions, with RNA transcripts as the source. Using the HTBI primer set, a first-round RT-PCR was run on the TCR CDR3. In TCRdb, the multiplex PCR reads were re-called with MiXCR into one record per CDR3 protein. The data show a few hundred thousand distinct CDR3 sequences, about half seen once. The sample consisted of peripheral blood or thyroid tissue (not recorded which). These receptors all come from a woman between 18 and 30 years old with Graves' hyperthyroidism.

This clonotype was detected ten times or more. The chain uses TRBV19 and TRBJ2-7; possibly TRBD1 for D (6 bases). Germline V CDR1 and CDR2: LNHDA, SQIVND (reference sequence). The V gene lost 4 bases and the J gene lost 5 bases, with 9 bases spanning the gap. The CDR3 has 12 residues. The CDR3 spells CASSTKGDEQYF. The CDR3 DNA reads TGTGCCAGTAGTACGAAGGGGGACGAGCAGTACTTC. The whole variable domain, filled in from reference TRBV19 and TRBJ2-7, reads DGGITQSPKYLFRKEGQNVTLSCEQNLNHDAMYWYRQDPGQGLRLIYYSQIVNDFQKGDIAEGYSVSREKKESFPLTVTSAQKNPTAFYLCASSTKGDEQYFGPGTRLTVT.

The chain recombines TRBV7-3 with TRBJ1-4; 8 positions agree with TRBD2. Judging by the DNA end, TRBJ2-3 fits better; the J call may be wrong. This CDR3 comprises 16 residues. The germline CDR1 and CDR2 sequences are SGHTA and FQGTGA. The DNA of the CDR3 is TGTGCCAGCAGCTTAATGGGTAGCGGGGATGCAGATACGCAGTATTTT. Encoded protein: CASSLMGSGDADTQYF.

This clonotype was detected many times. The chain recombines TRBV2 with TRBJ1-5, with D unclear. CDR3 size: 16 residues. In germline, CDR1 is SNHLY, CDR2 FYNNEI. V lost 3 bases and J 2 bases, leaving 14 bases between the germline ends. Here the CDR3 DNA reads TGTGCCAGCAGTGAGGATTTGGGGATGGGCAATCAGCCCCAGCATTTT. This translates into CASSEDLGMGNQPQHF.

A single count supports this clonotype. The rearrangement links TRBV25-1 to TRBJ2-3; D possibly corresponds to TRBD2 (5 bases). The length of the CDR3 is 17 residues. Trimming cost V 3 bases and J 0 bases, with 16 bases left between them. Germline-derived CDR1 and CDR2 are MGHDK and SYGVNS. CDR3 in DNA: TGTGCCAGCAGTGATCCTCGGACTTCGACTAGCACAGATACGCAGTATTTT. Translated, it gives CASSDPRTSTSTDTQYF.

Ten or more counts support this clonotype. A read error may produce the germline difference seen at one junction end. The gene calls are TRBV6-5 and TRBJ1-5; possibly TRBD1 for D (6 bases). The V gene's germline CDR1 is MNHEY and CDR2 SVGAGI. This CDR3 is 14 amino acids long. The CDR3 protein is CASSYSGGKQPQHF. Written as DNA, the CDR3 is TGTGCCAGCAGTTACTCGGGGGGCAAGCAGCCCCAGCATTTT.

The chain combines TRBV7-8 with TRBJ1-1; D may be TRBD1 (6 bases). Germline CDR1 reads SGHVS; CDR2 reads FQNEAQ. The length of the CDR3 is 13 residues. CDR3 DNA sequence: TGTGCTAGAGGGGGACGGGGTAACACTGAAGCTTTCTTT. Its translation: CARGGRGNTEAFF.